This T cell receptor beta chain derives from a study of radiation and T cells in renal cell carcinoma. Study-wide context: Nephrectomy followed 15 Gy stereotactic body radiation by 4 weeks. Study-wide points: Top tumor clonotypes rose in blood 2 weeks post-radiation, then contracted. Without pretreatment biopsies, baseline tumor clonotype presence was undetermined.

Profiling relied on immunoSEQ multiplex PCR, and the TCRdb table lists in-frame clones only, not all of them. In the table there are 160,000 or so clones, roughly 89% of which are singletons. The time point was: blood 2 weeks post-SBRT. The treatment was: 15 Gy SBRT to primary tumor, nephrectomy 4 weeks later. Blood was sampled at baseline, 2 weeks and 4 weeks after SBRT. To note about this clone: Its antigen is still unknown.

This sequence originates from a woman aged 45-65 years with renal cell carcinoma. This material consisted of blood, taken from a patient whose treatment included radiotherapy and nephrectomy.

The CDR3 nucleotides read TGTGCCAGCAGCTTAGTCATAGCGGGGTCCACCGGGGAGCTGTTTTTT. Residues: CASSLVIAGSTGELFF. The chain is built from TRBV7-8 and TRBJ2-2; TRBD2 aligns across 8 bases. Germline V gene data show CDR1 as SGHVS and CDR2 as FQNEAQ. CDR3 length: 16 residues. The junction had 5 bases not matched to a gene; V was cut back by 1 base and J by 4 bases.